One and the same sample provided the 10 T cell receptor beta chains below, sequenced in a study of cytomegalovirus exposure and HLA in healthy donors. This table comes from immunoSEQ multiplex PCR, and its TCRdb copy is limited to in-frame clones, with some not included. The sample has roughly 130,000 clones; 90% are singletons. The sequenced sample was PBMCs. These TCRs come from a woman younger than 45 in good health and CMV-seropositive.

The chain links TRBV27 to TRBJ2-2, with 7 positions matching TRBD2. CDR3 length equals 16 residues. Germline lookup yields CDR1 MNHEY and CDR2 SMNVEV (reference sequence). V trimming: 3 bases; J trimming: 6 bases; junction bases outside the gene matches: 10. The CDR3 spells CASSFGGGGRSGELFF. CDR3 sequence (DNA): TGTGCCAGCAGTTTTGGGGGGGGTGGCCGGTCCGGGGAGCTGTTTTTT.

The genes are TRBV7-2 and TRBJ2-7; the match to TRBD1 covers 10 bases. Trimming cost V 7 bases and J 6 bases; bases outside gene matches: 9. The CDR3 consists of 14 residues. The germline V gene has CDR1 SGHTA and CDR2 FQGNSA. CDR3 in amino acids: CASNRRDRGAEQYF. DNA for the CDR3: TGTGCCAGCAACCGCCGGGACAGGGGTGCCGAGCAGTACTTC.

V usage is TRBV13 and J usage is TRBJ2-7, with 11 bases fitting TRBD2. V trimming: 4 bases; J trimming: 3 bases; junction bases outside the gene matches: 11. This CDR3 comprises 17 residues. The V gene's germline CDR1 is PRHDT and CDR2 FYEKMQ (reference sequence). The CDR3 sequence: CASSSTLETSGDYEQYF. The CDR3 nucleotides read TGTGCCAGCAGCTCGACCCTTGAGACTAGCGGGGACTACGAGCAGTACTTC.

The CDR3: CASRGTSGGAGTGELFF. In DNA form, the CDR3 reads TGTGCCAGCAGAGGGACTAGCGGGGGGGCCGGCACCGGGGAGCTGTTTTTT. The V and J genes are TRBV2 and TRBJ2-2; 16 bases line up with TRBD2. Per germline, CDR1 SNHLY and CDR2 FYNNEI. The CDR3 covers 17 residues. V gave up 6 bases and J gave up 4 bases; unmatched junction bases: 5.

The gene calls are TRBV5-1 and TRBJ2-7, with TRBD1 as a possible D gene (5 bases). The germline V gene has CDR1 SGHRS and CDR2 YFSETQ. The CDR3 runs to 16 residues. V lost 0 bases, J lost 2 bases, and 15 bases lay in between. In DNA, the CDR3 is TGCGCCAGCAGCTTGGAGGGGTCGCAATACCCCTACGAGCAGTACTTC. This translates into CASSLEGSQYPYEQYF.

The V and J genes are TRBV13 and TRBJ2-6; the D gene is possibly TRBD2 (6 bases). Trimming stripped 3 bases from V and 2 bases from J, with 8 bases between. Germline CDR1 and CDR2: PRHDT and FYEKMQ (reference sequence). The CDR3 contains 15 residues. In DNA, the CDR3 is TGTGCCAGCAGCTTGGAGGGCACTGGGGCCAACGTCCTGACTTTC. This gives the protein CASSLEGTGANVLTF.

The genes are TRBV5-1 and TRBJ2-1; D remains ambiguous. CDR1 and CDR2 from the germline V gene are SGHRS and YFSETQ. The CDR3 covers 15 residues. Trimming shortened V by 3 bases and J by 0 bases, and 10 bases separated the two germline ends. As DNA, the CDR3 is TGCGCCAGCAGCTACCAAGATAGCTCCTACAATGAGCAGTTCTTC. Translating gives CASSYQDSSYNEQFF.

The chain couples TRBV6-1 to TRBJ1-6, with TRBD1 matching over 8 bases. Germline CDR1 MNHNS, CDR2 SASEGT. The CDR3 runs 14 residues. V lost 6 bases to trimming and J lost 5 bases; unmatched junction nucleotides: 3. The CDR3 sequence is CASSGQGNNSPLHF. CDR3 nucleotide sequence: TGTGCCAGCAGCGGACAGGGAAATAATTCACCCCTCCACTTT.

The rearrangement joins TRBV5-6 to TRBJ2-4, with D possibly matching TRBD1 (5 bases). V dropped 2 bases and J dropped 6 bases, with 9 bases sitting between them. The CDR3 has 13 residues. Germline CDR1 reads SGHDT; CDR2 reads YYEEEE. DNA of the CDR3: TGTGCCAGCAGCTTCCGAGACAGAAACATTCAGTACTTC. It translates to CASSFRDRNIQYF.

This clone has just one count. The J gene is TRBJ2-1, the V gene TRBV2, with 9 bases aligning to TRBD2. With 3 bases clipped from V and 9 bases from J, the junction kept 3 bases outside the gene matches. The CDR3 sequence is 13 residues long. Per germline, CDR1 SNHLY and CDR2 FYNNEI. CDR3 in amino acids: CASSDKLAGEQFF. CDR3 bases: TGTGCCAGCAGTGACAAACTAGCGGGTGAGCAGTTCTTC.